Presented here are 2 T cell receptor beta chains from one specimen sequenced in a study of blood T cell repertoires in COVID-19. TCRdb keeps only in-frame clones here, not all; method: immunoSEQ multiplex PCR. The sample yields some 300,000 clones, over 90% seen once. Material for sequencing was PBMCs or T cells enriched from blood (not recorded which). The receptor source for this set is a woman younger than 45 who had been exposed to COVID-19.

The V call is TRBV3-1 (or the pseudogene TRBV3-2), the J call TRBJ2-3; no definite D call. CDR1 LGHDT and CDR2 YNNKEL come from the germline V gene (reference sequence). There are 15 residues in the CDR3. Trimming pared 3 bases from V and 0 bases from J, leaving 10 bases between. CDR3 residues: CASSQTRTSTDTQYF. The CDR3 nucleotides are TGTGCCAGCAGCCAGACAAGAACTAGCACAGATACGCAGTATTTT.

The chain couples TRBV6-6 to TRBJ1-3; D remains ambiguous. Germline CDR1 is MNHNY and CDR2 is SVGAGI (reference sequence). Trimming left V 3 bases short and J 0 bases short, with 12 bases between. The length of the CDR3 is 16 residues. CDR3 in amino acids: CASSYHIRVSGNTIYF. The CDR3, as DNA: TGTGCCAGCAGTTATCATATTCGGGTCTCTGGAAACACCATATATTTT.